The 6 T cell receptor beta chains presented below share a single source sample, sequenced in a study of blood T cell repertoires in COVID-19. Here immunoSEQ multiplex PCR was the method, and the copy in TCRdb shows in-frame clones only, minus some. The sample records more than 450,000 clones, 87% being singletons. What was sequenced was PBMCs or T cells enriched from blood (not recorded which). These TCRs come from a woman aged 18 to 35 who had recovered from COVID-19.

V gene TRBV7-9 combines with J gene TRBJ1-5; maybe TRBD1 (5 bases). From germline, CDR1 is SEHNR and CDR2 FQNEAQ (reference sequence). The V gene lost 6 bases and the J gene lost 3 bases, with 15 bases spanning the gap. The CDR3 covers 15 residues. The CDR3 is CASSSGDGPNQPQHF. As DNA, the CDR3 is TGTGCCAGCAGTTCGGGGGACGGACCCAATCAGCCCCAGCATTTT.

The rearrangement uses TRBV12-3 or TRBV12-4 and TRBJ1-2; the D is unclear. The CDR3 loop spans 12 amino acids. Between the trimmed V and J ends, which lost 2 bases and 8 bases, there was a span of 9 bases. The CDR3 sequence: CASSLRGRGYTF. The CDR3 region has the DNA TGTGCCAGCAGTTTAAGAGGGAGGGGCTACACCTTC.

In nucleotides, the CDR3 is TGCGCCAGCAGCCCCGGGACAGGGAGGGAGGTTGAGACCCAGTACTTC. Amino acid sequence: CASSPGTGREVETQYF. The chain links TRBV4-1 to TRBJ2-5, with TRBD1 matching 9 bases. Germline-derived CDR1 and CDR2 are MGHRA and YSYEKL. The CDR3 spans 16 residues. Trimming cost V 4 bases and J 5 bases; bases outside gene matches: 11.

The chain joins TRBV3-1 (or the pseudogene TRBV3-2) to TRBJ1-6; no reliable D call. V gave up 6 bases and J gave up 7 bases, with 13 bases separating them. The CDR3 consists of 14 residues. CDR1 is LGHDT, CDR2 YNNKEL, per germline (reference sequence). This CDR3 is CASSLAAGNSPLHF. CDR3 nucleotide sequence: TGTGCCAGCAGTCTGGCCGCGGGAAATTCACCCCTCCACTTT.

The chain uses TRBV7-8 and TRBJ1-1, with 9 positions matching TRBD1. CDR1 and CDR2 (germline): SGHVS, FQNEAQ. The CDR3 has 16 amino acids. J lost 1 base, V lost 5 bases, and 8 bases had no gene match. The CDR3 protein is CASSPRPGQGNTEAFF. CDR3 sequence (DNA): TGTGCCAGCAGCCCAAGGCCGGGACAGGGGAACACTGAAGCTTTCTTT.

There are a few counts of this clone. The rearrangement joins TRBV5-5 to TRBJ1-2, with TRBD1 matching 9 bases. The CDR3 extends over 13 amino acids. The V gene end was trimmed by 4 bases and the J gene end by 6 bases; junction bases not matched to a gene: 4. In germline, CDR1 is SGHKS, CDR2 YYEKEE (reference sequence). For the CDR3, the DNA is TGTGCCAGCAGCCGGGACAGGGTTAATGGCTACACCTTC. Translated: CASSRDRVNGYTF.